This T cell receptor (beta chain) was documented in a study of CD4 T cells in relation to SARS-CoV-2 and coronaviruses. On this clone itself: Antigen specificity is unknown.

CDR1 SEHNR and CDR2 FQNEAQ come from the germline V gene (reference sequence). V lost 1 base to trimming and J lost 1 base; unmatched junction nucleotides: 0. The CDR3 spans 16 residues. Clones were sequenced by immunoSEQ multiplex PCR, and TCRdb holds only the in-frame ones, with some missing. The table shows 65,000 or so clones, with about nine tenths occurring only once. Unexposed donor CD4+ T cells date from about 2011-2018, before the COVID-19 pandemic. Whole-study results and caveats: The cross-reactivity analysis covered only spike protein, not other viral proteins.

The TCR originated in a human donor in good health. The sample taken for sequencing was memory CD4+ T cells from PBMCs. The V and J genes are TRBV7-9 and TRBJ2-3; 12 bases align to TRBD2. This CDR3 is CASSLGLAGGTDTQYF. DNA for the CDR3: TGTGCCAGCAGCTTAGGACTAGCGGGAGGCACAGATACGCAGTATTTT. The whole variable domain, remainder taken from reference TRBV7-9 and TRBJ2-3, is DTGVSQNPRHKITKRGQNVTFRCDPISEHNRLYWYRQTLGQGPEFLTYFQNEAQLEKSRLLSDRFSAERPKGSFSTLEIQRTEQGDSAMYLCASSLGLAGGTDTQYFGPGTRLTVL.